Below are 11 T cell receptor beta chains sequenced from a single sample in a study of cytomegalovirus exposure and HLA in healthy donors. PCR employed 60 Vbeta and 13 Jbeta primers. The protocol was immunoSEQ multiplex PCR, while the TCRdb copy is restricted to in-frame clones and leaves out a portion. The data contain approximately 290,000 clones, 75% to 85% of them singletons. The sample comprised PBMCs. These receptors came from a girl aged 2 to 10 in good health and CMV-seronegative.

V gene TRBV28 combines with J gene TRBJ2-3, with D hard to call. The CDR3 has 13 amino acids. The germline V and J ends were trimmed by 4 bases and 2 bases, with 7 bases remaining between them. Germline loops: CDR1 MDHEN, CDR2 SYDVKM. The CDR3 spells CASSSEITDTQYF. CDR3 DNA sequence: TGTGCCAGCAGTTCCGAGATCACAGATACGCAGTATTTT.

V usage is TRBV28 and J usage is TRBJ2-7; the D is unclear. Germline CDR1 is MDHEN and CDR2 is SYDVKM. The CDR3 is 16 residues long. The ends were cut back, 3 bases at V and 9 bases at J, with 24 bases in the middle. The DNA for the CDR3 is TGTGCCAGCAGTTTGATGAAGGCCACCACTATACACGGGCAGTACTTC. Its translation is CASSLMKATTIHGQYF.

The chain joins TRBV19 to TRBJ1-2; D is perhaps TRBD1 (5 bases). Deletions cut 0 bases from V and 2 bases from J, with 7 bases between. The CDR3 length is 14 residues. Per the germline V gene, CDR1 is LNHDA and CDR2 is SQIVND (reference sequence). In DNA form, the CDR3 reads TGTGCCAGTAGTATAGACAAGGGGAACTATGGCTACACCTTC. Translating it yields CASSIDKGNYGYTF.

The chain is built from TRBV7-3 and TRBJ1-1; D remains ambiguous. V lost 5 bases and J lost 2, with 9 bases in between. The germline V gene encodes CDR1 SGHTA and CDR2 FQGTGA. The CDR3 has 13 residues. The CDR3, as DNA: TGTGCCAGCAGCCACGGACTAAACACTGAAGCTTTCTTT. This sequence encodes CASSHGLNTEAFF.

The CDR3 sequence is CASSTSGGGLTDTQYF. CDR3 DNA sequence: TGTGCCAGCAGCACTAGCGGGGGGGGGTTGACAGATACGCAGTATTTT. V is TRBV5-6 and J is TRBJ2-3, with TRBD2 identical over 13 bases. Losses at the gene ends were 4 bases for V and 3 bases for J; bases not matched to a gene: 5. Germline CDR1 and CDR2: SGHDT and YYEEEE. This CDR3 has 16 amino acids. Variable domain in full (rest from reference TRBV5-6 and TRBJ2-3): DAGVTQSPTHLIKTRGQQVTLRCSPKSGHDTVSWYQQALGQGPQFIFQYYEEEERQRGNFPDRFSGHQFPNYSSELNVNALLLGDSALYLCASSTSGGGLTDTQYFGPGTRLTVL.

The rearrangement joins TRBV12-5 to TRBJ1-2; D unclear. This CDR3 has 13 amino acids. Germline CDR1 LGHNT, CDR2 FRNRAP. With 0 bases removed from V and 2 bases from J, the gap between germline ends came to 4 bases. The CDR3 DNA sequence: TGTGCTAGTGGTTTGGTTCAGAACTATGGCTACACCTTC. Translation: CASGLVQNYGYTF.

The chain is built from TRBV6-1 and TRBJ2-1; TRBD2 matches at 13 bases. Per the germline V gene, CDR1 is MNHNS and CDR2 is SASEGT. J gave up 6 bases and V 6 bases, and 5 bases lay outside the gene matches. The CDR3 runs 15 residues. The CDR3 DNA follows: TGTGCCAGCAGGCTAACTAGCGGGAGGGTCAATGAGCAGTTCTTC. As protein: CASRLTSGRVNEQFF.

The chain joins TRBV9 to TRBJ2-1; D may be TRBD1 (5 bases). V was cut by 0 bases and J by 8 bases, with 15 bases left in between. Germline V CDR1 and CDR2: SGDLS, YYNGEE. CDR3 size: 15 residues. The CDR3 reads CASSVGQGIVDEQFF. CDR3 nucleotides: TGTGCCAGCAGCGTAGGCCAGGGAATTGTAGATGAGCAGTTCTTC. The full variable domain, rest sourced from reference TRBV9 and TRBJ2-1, is DSGVTQTPKHLITATGQRVTLRCSPRSGDLSVYWYQQSLDQGLQFLIQYYNGEERAKGNILERFSAQQFPDLHSELNLSSLELGDSALYFCASSVGQGIVDEQFFGPGTRLTVL.

The chain uses TRBV28 and TRBJ2-5; a possible D gene is TRBD2 (5 bases). The germline V and J ends were trimmed by 6 bases and 5 bases, with 10 bases remaining between them. From germline, CDR1 is MDHEN and CDR2 SYDVKM. This CDR3 spans 12 amino acids. Written as DNA, the CDR3 is TGTGCCAGCAGCACTAGTTGGGAGACCCAGTACTTC. Its protein product is CASSTSWETQYF.

This clone has a handful of counts. The rearrangement uses TRBV7-3 and TRBJ2-1; D is possibly TRBD2 (7 bases). Trimming took 5 bases from V and 7 from J, leaving 12 bases between them. The CDR3 has 13 amino acids. Germline V CDR1 and CDR2: SGHTA, FQGTGA. The DNA for the CDR3 is TGTGCCAGCAGCCGAAGGGGGGGTAATGAGCAGTTCTTC. It yields the protein CASSRRGGNEQFF.

The chain is built from TRBV11-2 and TRBJ1-2, with D perhaps matching TRBD1 (6 bases). Germline V gene sequence: CDR1 SGHAT, CDR2 FQNNGV. V was pared by 5 bases and J by 1 base, with 11 bases between. This CDR3 has 14 amino acids. The DNA for the CDR3 is TGTGCCAGCAGCGTGGACAGATATAACTATGGCTACACCTTC. Translating it yields CASSVDRYNYGYTF. Based on the CDR3 plus reference TRBV11-2 and TRBJ1-2, the full variable domain is EAGVAQSPRYKIIEKRQSVAFWCNPISGHATLYWYQQILGQGPKLLIQFQNNGVVDDSQLPKDRFSAERLKGVDSTLKIQPAKLEDSAVYLCASSVDRYNYGYTFGSGTRLTVV.